This TCR beta chain derives from a study of vaccination and CD4 T cells after COVID-19. A word on this clonotype: The antigen remains undetermined.

Trimming cost V 4 bases and J 3 bases, with 6 bases left between them. Germline V gene lookup returns CDR1 SNHLY and CDR2 FYNNEI. The length of the CDR3 is 13 residues. Regarding the study as a whole: Post-vaccination, and not before, a median approximately 86% of reactive clones appeared in convalescent patients. Spike mono-reactivity was the property of 304 of 307 vaccine-specific clones in convalescent patients.

The Oncomine TCR Beta short-read assay was applied to DNA of cultured CD4+ T cells. TCRdb re-analysed the PCR reads in MiXCR, keeping a single row per CDR3 protein. The table shows under 20,000 distinct CDR3 sequences, with over 45% occurring only once. Treatment defined: roughly 10-day PBMC culture with coronavirus spike peptide pools or control peptides (ViraFEST assay). The chain carries TRBV2 and TRBJ2-2, with D hard to call. The specimen sequenced was cultured CD4+ T cells from blood. The source is a human donor with COVID-19. The CDR3 loop reads CASSAWDTGELFF. CDR3 nucleotides: TGTGCCAGCAGTGCTTGGGACACCGGGGAGCTGTTTTTT.